These 21 T cell receptor beta chains share one sample of origin, sequenced in a study of T cell responses to AZD1222 COVID-19 vaccine. TCRdb's table, derived via immunoSEQ multiplex PCR, lists solely in-frame clones and lacks some. The table lists around 140,000 clones, 93% of them singletons. Material: peripheral blood, obtained on day 0 of AZD1222 vaccination. The receptor source for this set is an adult in good health.

The chain links TRBV2 to TRBJ2-2, with D possibly matching TRBD1 (6 bases). Germline V CDR1 and CDR2: SNHLY, FYNNEI. Trimming removed 1 base from V and 1 base from J, with 7 bases in between. CDR3 length: 15 residues. This CDR3 reads CASSEGGGNTGELFF. CDR3 bases: TGTGCCAGCAGTGAAGGAGGGGGGAACACCGGGGAGCTGTTTTTT.

This clone was seen just once. This chain's CDR3 is CASSGEAGPLNYGYTF. The CDR3 coding sequence is TGTGCCAGCAGCGGAGAGGCAGGGCCTCTAAACTATGGCTACACCTTC. The genes are TRBV9 and TRBJ1-2; a weak D match, TRBD1 (5 bases). V lost 3 bases to trimming and J lost 2 bases, with 17 bases between them. Germline-derived CDR1 and CDR2 are SGDLS and YYNGEE. The CDR3 has 16 amino acids.

The chain recombines TRBV21-1 with TRBJ1-5; TRBD1 is the table's D call, not checked against the DNA. TRBV21-1 is a pseudogene locus. The CDR3 has 19 amino acids. Here the CDR3 DNA reads TGTGCCAGCAGCCCGCTGGGACATATCCCACTATATAGCAATCAGCCCCAGCATTTT. Its translation is CASSPLGHIPLYSNQPQHF.

The chain employs TRBV7-8 and TRBJ1-1; possibly TRBD1 for D (5 bases). V was clipped by 3 bases and J by 5 bases, with 13 bases between them. The CDR3 is 14 amino acids. CDR1 is SGHVS, CDR2 FQNEAQ, per germline. The CDR3 DNA is TGTGCCAGCAGCTTCGGGGCGCTGGTAACTGAAGCTTTCTTT. It translates to CASSFGALVTEAFF.

This chain connects TRBV11-2 to TRBJ1-4; no clear D gene. V lost 2 bases and J 4 bases, leaving 2 bases between the germline ends. CDR1 is SGHAT and CDR2 is FQNNGV in the germline V gene. The CDR3 contains 12 residues. CDR3 bases: TGTGCCAGCAGCTTACTTAATGAAAAACTGTTTTTT. It yields the protein CASSLLNEKLFF.

This chain links TRBV19 with TRBJ2-5; 10 bases line up with TRBD2. V was pared by 5 bases and J by 7 bases, with 7 bases of the junction left unmatched. The CDR3 sequence is 14 residues long. The V gene's germline CDR1 is LNHDA and CDR2 SQIVND (reference sequence). The CDR3 DNA sequence: TGTGCCAGTAGTGGGGGGACTAGCGAGGGGACCCAGTACTTC. It yields the protein CASSGGTSEGTQYF.

The genes are TRBV6-5 and TRBJ2-2; 8 bases line up with TRBD1. V lost 10 bases to trimming and J lost 4 bases; unmatched junction nucleotides: 8. Germline loops: CDR1 MNHEY, CDR2 SVGAGI. The CDR3 spans 14 residues. CDR3 coding DNA: TGTGCCACCAGGGACAGGATGAGCACCGGGGAGCTGTTTTTT. Translated: CATRDRMSTGELFF.

The V and J genes are TRBV2 and TRBJ1-1, with 7 bases that match TRBD1. The CDR3 is 13 amino acids. Trimming took 11 bases from V and 0 from J; bases not matched to a gene: 6. Germline V gives CDR1 SNHLY, CDR2 FYNNEI. CDR3 loop: CALGDRVNTEAFF. CDR3 DNA sequence: TGTGCCCTAGGGGACAGAGTGAACACTGAAGCTTTCTTT.

The chain links TRBV7-8 to TRBJ2-7; D unclear. CDR1 is SGHVS, CDR2 FQNEAQ, per germline. The CDR3 length is 12 residues. Trimming took 4 bases from V and 4 from J, leaving 8 bases between them. In nucleotides, the CDR3 is TGTGCCAGCAGCTCTTCGGCATACGAGCAGTACTTC. It yields the protein CASSSSAYEQYF.

The table lists this clone with a count of one. The chain couples TRBV9 to TRBJ1-3; unclear D gene. With 7 bases removed from V and 4 bases from J, the gap between germline ends came to 9 bases. The CDR3 consists of 12 residues. Germline values: CDR1 SGDLS, CDR2 YYNGEE. CDR3 bases: TGTGCCAGCCTGGGATGGGGAAACACCATATATTTT. It is translated as CASLGWGNTIYF.

This chain connects TRBV2 to TRBJ2-2; 10 nucleotides match TRBD1. The CDR3 extends over 15 amino acids. J was trimmed by 1 base and V by 6 bases; bases with no gene match: 2. CDR1 and CDR2 from the germline V gene are SNHLY and FYNNEI. This CDR3 reads CASSRDRGNTGELFF. The CDR3 DNA follows: TGTGCCAGCAGCCGGGACAGGGGGAACACCGGGGAGCTGTTTTTT.

V is TRBV5-6 and J is TRBJ2-7; D unresolved. Trimming stripped 2 bases from V and 4 bases from J, with 7 bases between. Germline V gene sequence: CDR1 SGHDT, CDR2 YYEEEE. This CDR3 has 12 residues. The CDR3 region is CASSFVRYEQYF. The CDR3 DNA sequence: TGTGCCAGCAGCTTCGTCAGATACGAGCAGTACTTC.

Here the CDR3 reads CASSLFYEQYF. DNA for the CDR3: TGTGCCAGCAGCTTATTCTACGAGCAGTACTTC. V usage is TRBV7-6 and J usage is TRBJ2-7, with D unresolved. Trimming took 2 bases from V and 3 from J, leaving 2 bases between them. The CDR3 extends over 11 amino acids. Germline V gives CDR1 SGHVS, CDR2 FNYEAQ.

CDR3 sequence (DNA): TGTGCCAGCAGCGTAGGAGGGGTGGGATACGAGCAGTACTTC. Translating gives CASSVGGVGYEQYF. The genes are TRBV9 and TRBJ2-7; the D gene could be TRBD1 or TRBD2 (5 bases each). The V gene lost 0 bases and the J gene lost 4 bases, with 11 bases spanning the gap. CDR3 length equals 14 residues. Germline V gene data show CDR1 as SGDLS and CDR2 as YYNGEE. The complete variable domain, with remaining parts taken from reference TRBV9 and TRBJ2-7, reads DSGVTQTPKHLITATGQRVTLRCSPRSGDLSVYWYQQSLDQGLQFLIQYYNGEERAKGNILERFSAQQFPDLHSELNLSSLELGDSALYFCASSVGGVGYEQYFGPGTRLTVT.

The chain couples TRBV27 to TRBJ2-7, with D tentatively TRBD1 (5 bases). The CDR3 has 15 amino acids. Per the germline V gene, CDR1 is MNHEY and CDR2 is SMNVEV (reference sequence). Trimming took off 6 bases at V and 5 bases at J, with 20 bases between the two ends. The chain's CDR3 is CASSLKTTEHHEQYF. CDR3 DNA: TGTGCCAGCAGCCTTAAGACGACAGAGCACCACGAGCAGTACTTC.

The J gene is TRBJ1-2, the V gene TRBV30; D might be TRBD1 (5 bases). Germline loops: CDR1 GTSNPN, CDR2 SVGIG (reference sequence). V was clipped by 4 bases and J by 6 bases, with 21 bases between them. This CDR3 contains 15 residues. The CDR3 here is CAWTQLEGSSDGYTF. In DNA form, the CDR3 reads TGTGCCTGGACCCAATTGGAGGGGAGCTCGGATGGCTACACCTTC.

V usage is TRBV7-8 and J usage is TRBJ1-3; D uncertain. Germline V lookup: CDR1 SGHVS, CDR2 FQNEAQ. CDR3 length: 17 residues. V lost 5 bases, J lost 0 bases, and 17 bases lay in between. CDR3 nucleotides: TGTGCCAGCAGCCGCCGTTGGCACTCGAGCTCTGGAAACACCATATATTTT. It yields the protein CASSRRWHSSSGNTIYF. Combining the CDR3 with reference TRBV7-8 and TRBJ1-3 gives the whole variable domain GAGVSQSPRYKVAKRGQDVALRCDPISGHVSLFWYQQALGQGPEFLTYFQNEAQLDKSGLPSDRFFAERPEGSVSTLKIQRTQQEDSAVYLCASSRRWHSSSGNTIYFGEGSWLTVV.

The chain joins TRBV19 to TRBJ1-1; D is undetermined. The germline gives CDR1 LNHDA, CDR2 SQIVND (reference sequence). This CDR3 has 11 amino acids. V was shortened by 8 bases and J by 1 base, with 5 bases between the two germline ends. In nucleotides, the CDR3 is TGTGCCAGTCTAGGGAACACTGAAGCTTTCTTT. As protein: CASLGNTEAFF.

The V call is TRBV20-1, the J call TRBJ1-2; 7 bases agree with TRBD1. The CDR3 extends over 14 amino acids. J lost 2 bases, V lost 3 bases, and 6 bases had no gene match. CDR1 DFQATT and CDR2 SNEGSKA come from the germline V gene (reference sequence). The CDR3 here is CSASLVRGNYGYTF. The CDR3 DNA is TGCAGTGCTAGTTTGGTCAGGGGGAACTATGGCTACACCTTC.

CDR3 amino acids: CASRFWTRCTRNTIYF. The CDR3 region has the DNA TGTGCAAGTCGCTTTTGGACACGTTGTACTCGAAACACCATATATTTT. The gene calls are TRBV12-2 and TRBJ1-3; no DNA check was done on the table's D call, TRBD1. TRBV12-2 is designated a pseudogene. This CDR3 has 16 residues.

This chain uses TRBV28 with TRBJ1-5, with D unresolved. The CDR3 is 14 amino acids. V lost 3 bases and J lost 5, with 11 bases in between. The V gene's germline CDR1 is MDHEN and CDR2 SYDVKM. CDR3 DNA sequence: TGTGCCAGCAGTTTCCGGCAGAGCCATCAGCCCCAGCATTTT. It specifies CASSFRQSHQPQHF.